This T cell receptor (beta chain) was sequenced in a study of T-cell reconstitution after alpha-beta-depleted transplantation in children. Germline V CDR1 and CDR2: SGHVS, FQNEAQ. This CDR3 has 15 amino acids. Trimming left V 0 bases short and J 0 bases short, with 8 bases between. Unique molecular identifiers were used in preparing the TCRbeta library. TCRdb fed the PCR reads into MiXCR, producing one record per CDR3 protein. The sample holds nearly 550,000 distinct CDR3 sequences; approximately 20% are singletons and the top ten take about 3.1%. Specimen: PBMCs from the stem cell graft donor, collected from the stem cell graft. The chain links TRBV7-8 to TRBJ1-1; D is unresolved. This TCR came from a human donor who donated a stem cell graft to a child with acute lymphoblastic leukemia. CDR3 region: CASSLAPHLNTEAFF. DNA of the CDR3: TGTGCCAGCAGCTTAGCGCCACATTTGAACACTGAAGCTTTCTTT.